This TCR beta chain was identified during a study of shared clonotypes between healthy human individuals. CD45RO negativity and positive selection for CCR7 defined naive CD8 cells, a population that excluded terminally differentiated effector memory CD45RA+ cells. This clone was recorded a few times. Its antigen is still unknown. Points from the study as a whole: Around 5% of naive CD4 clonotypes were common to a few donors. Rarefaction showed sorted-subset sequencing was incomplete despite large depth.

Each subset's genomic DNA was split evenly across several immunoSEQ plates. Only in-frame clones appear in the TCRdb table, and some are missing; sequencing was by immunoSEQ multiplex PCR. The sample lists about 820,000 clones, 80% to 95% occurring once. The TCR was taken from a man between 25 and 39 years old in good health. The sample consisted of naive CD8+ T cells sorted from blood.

Here the CDR3 reads CASSLPGGTQHF. The CDR3 region has the DNA TGTGCCAGCAGTTTACCAGGGGGGACCCAGCATTTT. The V gene is TRBV27, the J gene TRBJ1-5; 7 bases fit TRBD1. Germline V gives CDR1 MNHEY, CDR2 SMNVEV (reference sequence). With V trimmed by 2 bases and J by 11 bases, 3 bases remained unmatched. CDR3 length: 12 residues.